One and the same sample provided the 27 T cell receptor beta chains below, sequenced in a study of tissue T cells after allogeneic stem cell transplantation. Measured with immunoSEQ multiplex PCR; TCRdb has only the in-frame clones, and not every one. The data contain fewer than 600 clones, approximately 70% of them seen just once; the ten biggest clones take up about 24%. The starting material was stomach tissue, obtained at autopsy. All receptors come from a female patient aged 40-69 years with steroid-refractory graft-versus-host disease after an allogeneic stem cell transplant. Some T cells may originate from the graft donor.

The CDR3 region is CATSDGTSGTYEQYF. The CDR3 nucleotides are TGTGCCACCAGTGACGGGACTAGCGGAACCTACGAGCAGTACTTC. V usage is TRBV24-1 and J usage is TRBJ2-7; TRBD2 matches at 11 bases. This CDR3 contains 15 residues. Germline assignment: CDR1 KGHDR and CDR2 SFDVKD. V gave up 4 bases and J gave up 2 bases; unmatched junction bases: 3.

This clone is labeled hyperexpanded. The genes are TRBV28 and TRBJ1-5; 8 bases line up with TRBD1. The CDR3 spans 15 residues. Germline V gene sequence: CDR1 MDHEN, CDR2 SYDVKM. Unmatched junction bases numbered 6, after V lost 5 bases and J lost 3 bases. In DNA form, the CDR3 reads TGTGCCAGCAGTCCTTGGACAGGGAACAATCAGCCCCAGCATTTT. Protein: CASSPWTGNNQPQHF.

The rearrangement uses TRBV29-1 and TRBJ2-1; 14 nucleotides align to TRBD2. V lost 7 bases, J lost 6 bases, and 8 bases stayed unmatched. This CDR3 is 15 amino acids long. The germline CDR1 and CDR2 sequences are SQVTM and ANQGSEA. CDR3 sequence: CSATSGRGPTNEQFF. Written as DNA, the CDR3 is TGCAGCGCGACTAGCGGGAGGGGGCCAACCAATGAGCAGTTCTTC.

CDR3 coding DNA: TGTGCCAGCAGCTTAACCGAAAGCGGGACCTACGAGCAGTACTTC. Translation gives CASSLTESGTYEQYF. V gene TRBV7-6 combines with J gene TRBJ2-7; 7 bases are a match to TRBD2. Germline values: CDR1 SGHVS, CDR2 FNYEAQ. The CDR3 is made up of 15 amino acids. J was trimmed by 2 bases and V by 2 bases; bases with no gene match: 6.

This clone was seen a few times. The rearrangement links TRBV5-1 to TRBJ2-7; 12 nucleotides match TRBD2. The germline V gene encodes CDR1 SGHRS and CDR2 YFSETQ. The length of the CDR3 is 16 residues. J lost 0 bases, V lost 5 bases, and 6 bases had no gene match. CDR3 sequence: CASRRTSGMSSYEQYF. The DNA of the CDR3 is TGCGCCAGCAGGAGGACTAGCGGGATGAGCTCCTACGAGCAGTACTTC.

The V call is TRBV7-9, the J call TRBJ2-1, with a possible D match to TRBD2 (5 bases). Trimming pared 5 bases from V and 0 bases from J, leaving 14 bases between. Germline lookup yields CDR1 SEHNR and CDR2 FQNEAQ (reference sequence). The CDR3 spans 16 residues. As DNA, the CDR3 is TGTGCCAGCAGCCCCTCTCGGACTGGCTCCTACAATGAGCAGTTCTTC. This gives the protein CASSPSRTGSYNEQFF.

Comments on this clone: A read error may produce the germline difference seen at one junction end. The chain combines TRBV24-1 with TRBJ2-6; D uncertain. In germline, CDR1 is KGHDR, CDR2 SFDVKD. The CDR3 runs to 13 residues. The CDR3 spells CATKTSEANVLTF. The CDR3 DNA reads TGTGCCACCAAGACCTCTGAGGCCAACGTCCTGACTTTC.

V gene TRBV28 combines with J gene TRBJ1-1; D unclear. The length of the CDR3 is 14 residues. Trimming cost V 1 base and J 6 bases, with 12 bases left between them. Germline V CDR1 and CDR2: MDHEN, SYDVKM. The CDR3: CASSLYPGGAEAFF. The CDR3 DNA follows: TGTGCCAGCAGTTTATACCCCGGCGGGGCTGAAGCTTTCTTT.

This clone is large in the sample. CDR3 loop: CASSLASVAKNIQYF. The CDR3 nucleotides read TGTGCCAGCAGCTTAGCTAGTGTGGCCAAAAACATTCAGTACTTC. This sequence joins TRBV7-9 and TRBJ2-4, with D hard to call. The germline gives CDR1 SEHNR, CDR2 FQNEAQ (reference sequence). The CDR3 sequence is 15 residues long. Trimming took off 0 bases at V and 1 base at J, with 7 bases between the two ends.

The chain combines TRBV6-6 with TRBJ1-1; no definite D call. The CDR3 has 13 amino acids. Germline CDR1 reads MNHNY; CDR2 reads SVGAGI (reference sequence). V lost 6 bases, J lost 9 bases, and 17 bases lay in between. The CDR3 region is CASSPPGTPKAFF. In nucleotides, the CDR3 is TGTGCCAGCAGCCCCCCGGGCACACCAAAAGCTTTCTTT.

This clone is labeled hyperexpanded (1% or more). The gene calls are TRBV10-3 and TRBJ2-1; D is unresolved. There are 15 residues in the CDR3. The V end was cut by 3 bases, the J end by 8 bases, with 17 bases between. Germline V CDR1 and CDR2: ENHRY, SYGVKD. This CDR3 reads CAISDIGSLRDEQFF. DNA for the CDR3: TGTGCCATCAGTGATATTGGCTCCCTCCGGGATGAGCAGTTCTTC.

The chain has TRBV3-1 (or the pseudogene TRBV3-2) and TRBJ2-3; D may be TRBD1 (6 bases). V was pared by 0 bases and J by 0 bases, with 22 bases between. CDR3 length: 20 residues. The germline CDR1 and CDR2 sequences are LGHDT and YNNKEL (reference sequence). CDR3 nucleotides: TGTGCCAGCAGCCAAGAGTGGGGGCCTCGGGGATACTCTAGCACAGATACGCAGTATTTT. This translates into CASSQEWGPRGYSSTDTQYF.

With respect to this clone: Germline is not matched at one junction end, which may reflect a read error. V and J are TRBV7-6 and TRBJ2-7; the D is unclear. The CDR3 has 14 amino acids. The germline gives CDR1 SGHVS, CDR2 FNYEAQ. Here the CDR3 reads CASSLSLANYEQYF. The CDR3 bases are TGCGCCAGCAGCTTATCGTTAGCAAACTACGAGCAGTACTTC.

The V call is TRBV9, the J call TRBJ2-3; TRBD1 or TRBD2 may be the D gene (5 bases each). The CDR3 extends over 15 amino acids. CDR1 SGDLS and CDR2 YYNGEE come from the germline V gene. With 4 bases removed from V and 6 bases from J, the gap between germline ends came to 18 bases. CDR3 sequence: CASSPEGRLMDTQYF. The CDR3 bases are TGTGCCAGCAGCCCCGAGGGGCGGCTCATGGATACGCAGTATTTT.

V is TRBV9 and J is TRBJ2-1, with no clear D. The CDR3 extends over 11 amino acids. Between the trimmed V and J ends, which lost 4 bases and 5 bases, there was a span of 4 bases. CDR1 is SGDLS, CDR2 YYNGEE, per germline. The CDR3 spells CASSLDNEQFF. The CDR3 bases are TGTGCCAGCAGCTTGGACAATGAGCAGTTCTTC.

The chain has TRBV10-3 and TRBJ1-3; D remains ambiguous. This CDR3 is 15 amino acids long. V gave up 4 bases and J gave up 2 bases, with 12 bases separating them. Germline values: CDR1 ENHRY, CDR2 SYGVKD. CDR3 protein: CAISALRLAGNTIYF. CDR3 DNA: TGTGCCATCAGTGCCCTCCGGTTAGCTGGAAACACCATATATTTT.

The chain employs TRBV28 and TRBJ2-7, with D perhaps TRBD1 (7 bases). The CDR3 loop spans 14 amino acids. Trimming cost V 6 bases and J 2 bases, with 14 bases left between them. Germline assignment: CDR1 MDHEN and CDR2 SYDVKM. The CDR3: CASRLGGTAYEQYF. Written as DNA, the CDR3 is TGTGCCAGCAGGCTTGGGGGGACAGCCTACGAGCAGTACTTC.

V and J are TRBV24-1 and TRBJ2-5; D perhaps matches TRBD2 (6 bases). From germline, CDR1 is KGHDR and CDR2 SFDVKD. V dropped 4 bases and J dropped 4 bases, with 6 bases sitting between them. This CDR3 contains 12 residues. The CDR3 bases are TGTGCCACCAGTGAGGGGGGAGAGACCCAGTACTTC. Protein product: CATSEGGETQYF.

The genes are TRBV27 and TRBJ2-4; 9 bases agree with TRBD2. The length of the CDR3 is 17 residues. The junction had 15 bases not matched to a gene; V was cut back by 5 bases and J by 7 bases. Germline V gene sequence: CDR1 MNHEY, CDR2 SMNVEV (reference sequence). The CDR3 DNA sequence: TGTGCCAGCAGTCCACCCCTACTAGCGGGTCAAGGGAACATTCAGTACTTC. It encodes CASSPPLLAGQGNIQYF.

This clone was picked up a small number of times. Here the CDR3 reads CASSSRPHQPQHF. CDR3 DNA sequence: TGTGCCAGTAGTAGCAGGCCGCATCAGCCCCAGCATTTT. The J gene is TRBJ1-5, the V gene TRBV19; D is unclear. The CDR3 runs to 13 residues. V lost 4 bases, J lost 5 bases, and 9 bases lay in between. CDR1 and CDR2 from the germline V gene are LNHDA and SQIVND (reference sequence).

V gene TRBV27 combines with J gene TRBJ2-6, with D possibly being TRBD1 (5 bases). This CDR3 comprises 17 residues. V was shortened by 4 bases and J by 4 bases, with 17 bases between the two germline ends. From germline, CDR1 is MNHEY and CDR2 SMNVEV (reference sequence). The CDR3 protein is CASSSFLGAGGANVLTF. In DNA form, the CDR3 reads TGTGCCAGCAGTTCCTTCTTAGGGGCCGGCGGGGCCAACGTCCTGACTTTC.

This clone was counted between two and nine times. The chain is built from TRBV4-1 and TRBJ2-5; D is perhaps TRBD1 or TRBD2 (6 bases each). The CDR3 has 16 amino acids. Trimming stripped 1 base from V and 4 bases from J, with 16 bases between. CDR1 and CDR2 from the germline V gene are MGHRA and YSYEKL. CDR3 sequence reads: CASSQGGTSRGETQYF. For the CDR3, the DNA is TGCGCCAGCAGCCAAGGCGGGACATCGAGGGGAGAGACCCAGTACTTC.

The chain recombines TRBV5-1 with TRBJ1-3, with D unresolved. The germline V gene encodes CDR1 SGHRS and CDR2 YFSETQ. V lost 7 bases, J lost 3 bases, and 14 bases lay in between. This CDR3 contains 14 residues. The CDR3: CASHVARDGNTIYF. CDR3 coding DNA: TGCGCCAGCCACGTTGCAAGGGATGGAAACACCATATATTTT.

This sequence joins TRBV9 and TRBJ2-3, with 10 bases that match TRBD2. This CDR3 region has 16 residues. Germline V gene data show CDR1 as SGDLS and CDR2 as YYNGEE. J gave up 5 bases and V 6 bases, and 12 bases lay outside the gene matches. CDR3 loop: CASNRKAGGQGDTQYF. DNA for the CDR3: TGTGCCAGCAATCGGAAAGCGGGGGGGCAAGGAGATACGCAGTATTTT.

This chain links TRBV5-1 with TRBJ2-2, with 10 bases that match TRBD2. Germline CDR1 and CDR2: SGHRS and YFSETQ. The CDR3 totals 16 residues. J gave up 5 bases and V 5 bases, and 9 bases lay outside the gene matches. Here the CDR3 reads CASSSSSGSSTGELFF. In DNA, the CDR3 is TGCGCCAGCAGTTCATCTAGCGGGAGTTCGACCGGGGAGCTGTTTTTT. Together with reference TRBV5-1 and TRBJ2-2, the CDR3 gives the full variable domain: KAGVTQTPRYLIKTRGQQVTLSCSPISGHRSVSWYQQTPGQGLQFLFEYFSETQRNKGNFPGRFSGRQFSNSRSEMNVSTLELGDSALYLCASSSSSGSSTGELFFGEGSRLTVL.

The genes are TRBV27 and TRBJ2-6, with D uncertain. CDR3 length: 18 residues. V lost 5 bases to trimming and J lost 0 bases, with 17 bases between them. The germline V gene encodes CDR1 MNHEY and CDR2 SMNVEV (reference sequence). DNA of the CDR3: TGTGCCAGCAGTCGAGACTCATTGTGGAACTCTGGGGCCAACGTCCTGACTTTC. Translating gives CASSRDSLWNSGANVLTF. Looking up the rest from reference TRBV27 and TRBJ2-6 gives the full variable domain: EAQVTQNPRYLITVTGKKLTVTCSQNMNHEYMSWYRQDPGLGLRQIYYSMNVEVTDKGDVPEGYKVSRKEKRNFPLILESPSPNQTSLYFCASSRDSLWNSGANVLTFGAGSRLTVL.

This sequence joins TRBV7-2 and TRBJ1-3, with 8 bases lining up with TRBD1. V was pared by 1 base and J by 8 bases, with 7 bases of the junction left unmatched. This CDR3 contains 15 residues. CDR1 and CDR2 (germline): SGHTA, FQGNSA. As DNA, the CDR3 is TGTGCCAGCAGCTTAGTGGCAGGGGGCTTTGACACCATATATTTT. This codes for CASSLVAGGFDTIYF.